This T cell receptor beta chain was identified during a study of early T cells in non-severe SARS-CoV-2 infection. This clonotype was seen a few times. Sequence at one end of the junction differs from germline and may be a read error. Germline V gene data show CDR1 as SGHAT and CDR2 as FQDESV (reference sequence). The CDR3 sequence is 14 residues long. TCRdb reprocessed the 5' RACE reads via MiXCR and lists one record per CDR3 protein. The repertoire holds approximately 71,000 distinct CDR3 sequences, 9.5% to 15% seen once, with 2.7% in the top ten. This clonotype was obtained from an adult who was a healthcare worker with PCR-confirmed SARS-CoV-2 infection or an uninfected control (not recorded which). V gene TRBV11-1 combines with J gene TRBJ1-1; D gene ambiguous. Specimen: whole blood, collected at baseline. For the CDR3, the DNA is TGTGCCAGCAGCTTGAGGTGGTGGAACACTGAAGCTTTCTTC. It translates to CASSLRWWNTEAFF. Full variable domain (rest looked up from reference TRBV11-1 and TRBJ1-1): EAEVAQSPRYKITEKSQAVAFWCDPISGHATLYWYRQILGQGPELLVQFQDESVVDDSQLPKDRFSAERLKGVDSTLKIQPAELGDSAMYLCASSLRWWNTEAFFGQGTRLTVV.